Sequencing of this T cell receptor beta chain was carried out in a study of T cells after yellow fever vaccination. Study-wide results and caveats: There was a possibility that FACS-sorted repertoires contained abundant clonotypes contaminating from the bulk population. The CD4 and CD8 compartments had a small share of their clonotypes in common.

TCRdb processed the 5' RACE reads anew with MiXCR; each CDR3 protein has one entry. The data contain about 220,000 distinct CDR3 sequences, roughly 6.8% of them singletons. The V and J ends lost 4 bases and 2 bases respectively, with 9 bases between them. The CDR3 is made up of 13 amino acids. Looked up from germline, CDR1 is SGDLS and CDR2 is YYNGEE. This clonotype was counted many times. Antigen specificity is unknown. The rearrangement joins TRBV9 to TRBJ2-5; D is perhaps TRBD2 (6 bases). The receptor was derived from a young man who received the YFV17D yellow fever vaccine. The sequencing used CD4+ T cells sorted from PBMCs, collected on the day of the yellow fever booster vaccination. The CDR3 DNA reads TGTGCCAGCAGCAGGGGACTTCAAGAGACCCAGTACTTC. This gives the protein CASSRGLQETQYF.